Listed below are T cell receptor beta chains from one sample, sequenced in a study of early T cells in non-severe SARS-CoV-2 infection. TCRdb fed the 5' RACE reads into MiXCR, producing one record per CDR3 protein. The repertoire holds around 93,000 distinct CDR3 sequences, with less than 15% as singletons. The material sequenced was whole blood, taken at baseline. The receptors come from an adult who was a healthcare worker with PCR-confirmed SARS-CoV-2 infection or an uninfected control (not recorded which). The CDR3 runs from the conserved cysteine through the conserved F or W. Fields, in order: CDR3 protein, CDR3 DNA, V gene, J gene, clone size, D gene. A D gene is named only where the DNA matches it firmly. Clone size, where shown, is once, few, many, or a class for clones that have expanded.

CASSNRLAGANF	TGTGCCAGCAGCAATCGGCTAGCGGGGGCAAACTTC	TRBV21-1	TRBJ2-7	few	-
CASSSRLAGGEEEYF	TGTGCCAGCAGCTCCCGACTAGCGGGGGGTGAAGAGGAGTACTTC	TRBV7-8	TRBJ2-7	few	TRBD2
CASSFPRGTTDTQYF	TGTGCCAGCAGTTTCCCCCGGGGGACCACAGATACGCAGTATTTT	TRBV28	TRBJ2-3	few	-
CASSFRLAGNTGELFF	TGCGCCAGCAGCTTCCGACTAGCGGGAAACACCGGGGAGCTGTTTTTT	TRBV5-1	TRBJ2-2	few	TRBD2
CASSDGTGSNQPQHF	TGTGCCAGCTCGGACGGGACGGGTAGCAATCAGCCCCAGCATTTT	TRBV18	TRBJ1-5	-	-
CASSPGQGYTIYF	TGTGCCAGCTCACCGGGCCAGGGGTACACCATATATTTT	TRBV18	TRBJ1-3	-	-
CASSPRSGRETDTQYF	TGTGCCAGCAGTCCCCGGTCGGGCAGGGAGACAGATACGCAGTATTTT	TRBV12-3/TRBV12-4	TRBJ2-3	many	-
CASSRTRGSYEQYF	TGTGCCAGCAGTCGGACCCGGGGATCCTACGAGCAGTACTTC	TRBV12-3/TRBV12-4	TRBJ2-7	few	-
CASSIILGTEAFF	TGTGCCAGCAGTATCATCTTGGGGACTGAAGCTTTCTTT	TRBV2	TRBJ1-1	many	-
CASSFTRDRTYEQYF	TGTGCCAGCAGCTTCACCAGGGACAGGACCTACGAGCAGTACTTC	TRBV11-2	TRBJ2-7	few	TRBD1
CASSPPFGAAVTDTQYF	TGTGCCAGCAGCCCCCCTTTTGGAGCGGCTGTGACAGATACGCAGTATTTT	TRBV3-1	TRBJ2-3	-	-
CSVGGANTEAFF	TGCAGCGTTGGGGGGGCCAACACTGAAGCTTTCTTT	TRBV29-1	TRBJ1-1	few	-
CATSDQGRETQYF	TGTGCCACCAGTGATCAGGGCAGGGAGACCCAGTACTTC	TRBV24-1	TRBJ2-5	-	-
CASSLYRDRGQDTQYF	TGTGCCAGCAGCCTTTACCGGGACAGGGGGCAAGATACGCAGTATTTT	TRBV7-6	TRBJ2-3	few	TRBD1
CASSLVPGQGPWEAFF	TGTGCCAGCAGCTTAGTACCGGGACAGGGGCCGTGGGAAGCTTTCTTT	TRBV11-2	TRBJ1-1	-	TRBD1
CASSQEATSGNTDTQYF	TGCGCCAGCAGCCAAGAGGCGACTAGCGGTAACACAGATACGCAGTATTTT	TRBV4-1	TRBJ2-3	many	TRBD2
CASSEVPYGEQFF	TGTGCCAGCAGTGAGGTACCCTACGGTGAGCAGTTCTTC	TRBV2	TRBJ2-1	-	-
CASSNTGANSNQPQHF	TGTGCCAGTAGTAATACTGGGGCAAATAGCAATCAGCCCCAGCATTTT	TRBV19	TRBJ1-5	few	-
CASRITGTQKPTGELFF	TGTGCCAGTAGAATCACCGGGACCCAGAAGCCCACCGGGGAGCTGTTTTTT	TRBV2	TRBJ2-2	many	-
CASSRPDWGRYEQYF	TGTGCCAGCAGCCGGCCTGATTGGGGGAGATACGAGCAGTACTTC	TRBV11-2	TRBJ2-7	-	-
CASSQAGRDTEAFF	TGTGCCAGCAGCCAAGCGGGGCGGGACACTGAAGCTTTCTTT	TRBV3-1	TRBJ1-1	many	-
CASSEVGIGNEKLFF	TGTGCCAGCAGTGAAGTGGGGATTGGTAATGAAAAACTGTTTTTT	TRBV6-1	TRBJ1-4	few	-
CASSLWDTRVFF	TGTGCCAGCAGTTTGTGGGACACCCGGGTGTTTTTT	TRBV12-3/TRBV12-4	TRBJ2-2	-	-
CASSESPQYIADTQYF	TGCGCCAGCAGTGAGTCCCCACAGTACATCGCAGATACGCAGTATTTT	TRBV10-1	TRBJ2-3	few	-
CASSSRRNQPQHF	TGTGCCAGCAGCTCACGGCGAAATCAGCCCCAGCATTTT	TRBV27	TRBJ1-5	-	-
CAISVGDVRQPQHF	TGTGCCATCAGTGTGGGGGATGTACGTCAGCCCCAGCATTTT	TRBV10-3	TRBJ1-5	few	-
CASSLALRGGLSQETQYF	TGTGCCAGCAGCTTAGCGCTCCGAGGGGGCCTTTCCCAAGAGACCCAGTACTTC	TRBV7-9	TRBJ2-5	many	TRBD1
CSATLAGDEQYF	TGCAGTGCTACACTAGCGGGAGACGAGCAGTACTTC	TRBV20-1	TRBJ2-7	many	TRBD2
CASRTSGVSTDTQYF	TGTGCCAGCAGGACTAGCGGGGTTAGCACAGATACGCAGTATTTT	TRBV19	TRBJ2-3	-	TRBD2
CASSAGLANEQFF	TGTGCCAGTAGTGCCGGACTAGCAAATGAGCAGTTCTTC	TRBV19	TRBJ2-1	few	TRBD2
CASSKERAPNNEQFF	TGTGCCAGTAGTAAGGAGCGGGCCCCGAACAATGAGCAGTTCTTC	TRBV19	TRBJ2-1	few	-
CASSERASNTEAFF	TGCGCCAGCAGTGAAAGGGCCTCGAACACTGAAGCTTTCTTT	TRBV10-1	TRBJ1-1	-	-
CAWSVLGTYYEQYF	TGTGCCTGGAGTGTACTCGGGACGTACTACGAGCAGTACTTC	TRBV30	TRBJ2-7	many	-
CSAIEGTQYF	TGCAGCGCCATAGAGGGTACGCAGTATTTT	TRBV29-1	TRBJ2-3	-	-
CASSLSQARDRPNSPLHF	TGTGCCAGCAGCTTAAGCCAGGCCCGGGACAGGCCTAATTCACCCCTCCACTTT	TRBV11-2	TRBJ1-6	-	TRBD1
CASSLPRVANTDTQYF	TGTGCCAGCAGTTTACCCAGGGTAGCTAACACAGATACGCAGTATTTT	TRBV12-3/TRBV12-4	TRBJ2-3	few	-
CASSMGTNQPQHF	TGTGCCAGTAGTATGGGCACCAATCAGCCCCAGCATTTT	TRBV19	TRBJ1-5	many	-
CSVDRGSDSYNEQFF	TGCAGCGTTGACCGCGGGAGCGACTCCTACAATGAGCAGTTCTTC	TRBV29-1	TRBJ2-1	few	TRBD2
CASSPLAGGTGANVLTF	TGTGCCAGCAGCCCTCTAGCGGGAGGGACTGGGGCCAACGTCCTGACTTTC	TRBV7-6	TRBJ2-6	-	TRBD2
CASSPMWRTDNEQFF	TGTGCCAGCTCACCAATGTGGAGAACCGACAATGAGCAGTTCTTC	TRBV18	TRBJ2-1	few	-
CASSLRDQSSTEQFF	TGTGCCAGCAGCTTAAGGGACCAATCTTCGACTGAGCAGTTCTTC	TRBV7-8	TRBJ2-1	many	-